The 7 T cell receptor beta chains reported below all come from one sample, sequenced in a study of blood T cell repertoires in COVID-19. Clones were sequenced by immunoSEQ multiplex PCR, and TCRdb holds only the in-frame ones, with some missing. The profile shows about 200,000 clones, 75% to 85% of them singletons. Sequencing input: peripheral blood. These receptors all stem from a human donor in a cohort sampled during active COVID-19.

In this sample, this clone turned up many times. J is TRBJ2-2 and V is TRBV28; possible D gene TRBD1, 5 bases. The germline V and J ends were trimmed by 2 bases and 5 bases, with 12 bases remaining between them. Germline loops: CDR1 MDHEN, CDR2 SYDVKM. The CDR3 has 15 residues. CDR3 protein: CASSLIQGMTGELFF. DNA for the CDR3: TGTGCCAGCAGTTTAATTCAGGGTATGACCGGGGAGCTGTTTTTT.

This clone was seen more than once but under ten times. The rearrangement uses TRBV20-1 and TRBJ1-1; TRBD1 might be the D (6 bases). CDR1 and CDR2 (germline): DFQATT, SNEGSKA (reference sequence). The germline V and J ends were trimmed by 3 bases and 3 bases, with 14 bases remaining between them. The CDR3 contains 14 residues. The chain's CDR3 is CSASQGLEHTEAFF. In DNA, the CDR3 is TGCAGTGCTAGTCAGGGGTTAGAGCACACTGAAGCTTTCTTT.

This clone was seen more than once but under ten times. This sequence joins TRBV19 and TRBJ2-7; the D gene is possibly TRBD1 (7 bases). The CDR3 totals 14 residues. Germline V gene sequence: CDR1 LNHDA, CDR2 SQIVND (reference sequence). V shed 5 bases and J shed 0 bases, with 11 bases lying between them. The CDR3, as DNA: TGTGCCAGTAGTTCAGGGGGAGGCTCCTACGAGCAGTACTTC. This codes for CASSSGGGSYEQYF.

V usage is TRBV7-2 and J usage is TRBJ2-7; 13 bases are shared with TRBD2. The CDR3 runs 17 residues. Germline V gene sequence: CDR1 SGHTA, CDR2 FQGNSA. V lost 3 bases and J lost 2; bases outside the gene matches: 7. This chain's CDR3 is CASSFQTSGRSPYEQYF. As DNA, the CDR3 is TGTGCCAGCAGCTTTCAGACTAGCGGGAGGTCCCCCTACGAGCAGTACTTC.

The chain links TRBV5-4 to TRBJ2-5; 12 nucleotides align to TRBD2. Germline V CDR1 and CDR2: SGHNT, YYREEE (reference sequence). CDR3 size: 15 residues. V lost 2 bases, J lost 4 bases, and 3 bases stayed unmatched. CDR3 sequence: CASSLELAGGETQYF. CDR3 nucleotide sequence: TGTGCCAGCAGCTTAGAACTAGCGGGGGGAGAGACCCAGTACTTC. The variable domain in full, completed from reference TRBV5-4 and TRBJ2-5, reads ETGVTQSPTHLIKTRGQQVTLRCSSQSGHNTVSWYQQALGQGPQFIFQYYREEENGRGNFPPRFSGLQFPNYSSELNVNALELDDSALYLCASSLELAGGETQYFGPGTRLLVL.

This chain uses TRBV9 with TRBJ1-2, with a possible D match to TRBD1 (6 bases). The V gene lost 2 bases and the J gene lost 2 bases, with 13 bases spanning the gap. Germline CDR1 and CDR2: SGDLS and YYNGEE. This CDR3 is built from 15 residues. The CDR3 protein is CASSVTGEVNYGYTF. CDR3 nucleotides: TGTGCCAGCAGCGTGACAGGAGAGGTAAACTATGGCTACACCTTC.

The chain carries TRBV9 and TRBJ1-1, with TRBD1 as a possible D gene (5 bases). The CDR3 spans 15 residues. The germline V gene has CDR1 SGDLS and CDR2 YYNGEE. V shed 0 bases and J shed 6 bases, with 15 bases lying between them. CDR3 residues: CASSVDAGGISEAFF. The CDR3 nucleotides are TGTGCCAGCAGCGTAGATGCGGGGGGGATTTCTGAAGCTTTCTTT.